This T cell receptor beta chain appears in the sequencing data of a study of control samples from healthy donors and cancer patients. Only in-frame clones appear in the TCRdb table, and some are missing; sequencing was by immunoSEQ multiplex PCR. This table has some 150,000 clones, 93% appearing once. This clone was observed once. The CDR3 extends over 14 amino acids. Germline assignment: CDR1 SGHNT and CDR2 YENEEA. Trimming pared 1 base from V and 4 bases from J, leaving 9 bases between. This chain joins TRBV11-3 and TRBJ2-3; D not certain. The sequenced sample was blood. The TCR was taken from a middle-aged man in good health. The CDR3 nucleotides are TGTGCCAGCAGCTTAGGTGGGGTTTCAGATACGCAGTATTTT. This sequence encodes CASSLGGVSDTQYF.